One sample yielded the 5 T cell receptor beta chains listed below, sequenced in a study of shared clonotypes between healthy human individuals. Produced via immunoSEQ multiplex PCR; TCRdb's table is partial and in-frame only. The sample records about 2.3 million clones, more than 80% being singletons. Sequences were obtained from naive CD4+ T cells from PBMCs. As to subset: CD45RA+ positively selected. The receptors were gathered from a man in his late teens or twenties in good health. Some clones in this sample may be carry-over from other donors' samples.

A single count supports this clone. The chain employs TRBV7-9 and TRBJ2-5; D remains ambiguous. Germline V gives CDR1 SEHNR, CDR2 FQNEAQ (reference sequence). The germline V and J ends were trimmed by 5 bases and 5 bases, with 18 bases remaining between them. This CDR3 region has 15 residues. The CDR3 region is CASSTRRAQVETQYF. The CDR3 nucleotides are TGTGCCAGCAGCACCCGACGGGCCCAGGTGGAGACCCAGTACTTC.

The chain couples TRBV4-1 to TRBJ2-3, with D unclear. The CDR3 is 15 amino acids. In germline, CDR1 is MGHRA, CDR2 YSYEKL. V was cut by 6 bases and J by 2 bases, with 15 bases left in between. The CDR3 DNA reads TGCGCCAGCAGGGCGTGGCAGACCTTCACAGATACGCAGTATTTT. It codes for CASRAWQTFTDTQYF.

With respect to this clone: Germline is not matched at one junction end, which may reflect a read error. The chain carries TRBV6-1 and TRBJ1-2, with 9 bases lining up with TRBD1. CDR1 is MNHNS and CDR2 is SASEGT in the germline V gene. This CDR3 contains 12 residues. CDR3 sequence reads: CASQGANYGYTF. The CDR3 region has the DNA TGCGCATCACAGGGGGCGAACTATGGCTACACCTTC.

This clone was picked up one time. The chain links TRBV29-1 to TRBJ2-7; the D is unclear. CDR3 length equals 13 residues. The germline V gene has CDR1 SQVTM and CDR2 ANQGSEA. The V end lost 7 bases, the J end lost 5 bases, and 18 bases lay between the germline ends. DNA for the CDR3: TGCAGCGCTATAGGCACGGCCCCCCACGAGCAGTACTTC. Its translation is CSAIGTAPHEQYF.

The rearrangement joins TRBV6-4 to TRBJ2-1; 7 bases are shared with TRBD1. V lost 5 bases to trimming and J lost 5 bases; unmatched junction nucleotides: 6. CDR1 MRHNA and CDR2 SNTAGT come from the germline V gene. CDR3 length: 14 residues. The CDR3 DNA sequence: TGTGCCAGCAGTCGGGACAGACAAAACAATGAGCAGTTCTTC. Translation: CASSRDRQNNEQFF.